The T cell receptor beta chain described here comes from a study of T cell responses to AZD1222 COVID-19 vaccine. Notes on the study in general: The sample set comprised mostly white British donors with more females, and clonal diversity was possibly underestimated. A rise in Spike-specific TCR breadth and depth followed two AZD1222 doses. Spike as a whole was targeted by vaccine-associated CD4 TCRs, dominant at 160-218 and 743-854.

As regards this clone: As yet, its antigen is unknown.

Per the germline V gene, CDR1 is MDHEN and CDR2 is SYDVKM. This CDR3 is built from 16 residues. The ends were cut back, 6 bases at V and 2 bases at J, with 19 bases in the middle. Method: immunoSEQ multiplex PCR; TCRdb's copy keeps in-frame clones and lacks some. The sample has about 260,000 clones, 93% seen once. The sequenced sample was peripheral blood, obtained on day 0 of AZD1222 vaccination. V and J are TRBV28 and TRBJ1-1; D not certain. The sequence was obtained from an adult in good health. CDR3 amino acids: CASSLLADVGNTEAFF. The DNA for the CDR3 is TGTGCCAGCAGCCTCCTGGCCGACGTCGGTAACACTGAAGCTTTCTTT.